A selection of T cell receptor beta chains follows, all from one sample in a study of shared clonotypes between healthy human individuals. Assay: immunoSEQ multiplex PCR; the TCRdb copy retains only in-frame clones and omits some. The sample includes roughly 590,000 clones, about 95% of them seen just once. Sequencing used naive CD8+ T cells sorted from blood. The receptors shown here come from a woman in her 30s in good health. Both conserved end residues are part of each CDR3. Fields, in order: J gene, CDR3 length, D gene, V gene, clone size, CDR3 protein, CDR3 DNA. The D gene is left open where the match is weak. A clone size is listed for some rows: how often the clone was seen (once, few, many), or a class if it is expanded.

J gene: TRBJ2-1; CDR3 length: 15; D gene: TRBD2; V gene: TRBV19; clone size: -; CDR3 protein: CASSLTSGQNNEQFF; CDR3 DNA: TGTGCCAGTAGTTTGACTAGCGGTCAAAACAATGAGCAGTTCTTC
J gene: TRBJ2-7; CDR3 length: 14; D gene: -; V gene: TRBV2; clone size: -; CDR3 protein: CASSETAGLYEQYF; CDR3 DNA: TGTGCCAGCAGTGAAACGGCGGGCCTGTACGAGCAGTACTTC
J gene: TRBJ2-3; CDR3 length: 12; D gene: -; V gene: TRBV5-4; clone size: -; CDR3 protein: CASSLQPDTQYF; CDR3 DNA: TGTGCCAGCAGCTTGCAACCAGATACGCAGTATTTT
J gene: TRBJ1-1; CDR3 length: 12; D gene: -; V gene: TRBV29-1; clone size: -; CDR3 protein: CSVQGVRGEAFF; CDR3 DNA: TGCAGCGTCCAAGGCGTCCGAGGGGAAGCTTTCTTT
J gene: TRBJ1-5; CDR3 length: 12; D gene: -; V gene: TRBV28; clone size: -; CDR3 protein: CASSPPYQPQHF; CDR3 DNA: TGTGCCAGCAGCCCTCCCTACCAGCCCCAGCATTTT
J gene: TRBJ1-5; CDR3 length: 15; D gene: -; V gene: TRBV5-8; clone size: once; CDR3 protein: CASINVRDGSQPQHF; CDR3 DNA: TGTGCCAGCATAAACGTCCGGGACGGCAGTCAGCCCCAGCATTTT
J gene: TRBJ2-3; CDR3 length: 15; D gene: -; V gene: TRBV7-9; clone size: -; CDR3 protein: CASLSGTKSTDTQYF; CDR3 DNA: TGTGCCAGTCTGTCCGGGACCAAGAGCACAGATACGCAGTATTTT
J gene: TRBJ1-4; CDR3 length: 15; D gene: -; V gene: TRBV14; clone size: -; CDR3 protein: CASSPELQPVEKLFF; CDR3 DNA: TGTGCCAGCAGCCCCGAGCTTCAGCCAGTTGAAAAACTGTTTTTT
J gene: TRBJ2-7; CDR3 length: 19; D gene: TRBD1; V gene: TRBV6-4; clone size: once; CDR3 protein: CASSDSGTGDGRSSYEQYF; CDR3 DNA: TGTGCCAGCAGTGACAGCGGGACAGGGGACGGTAGGAGCTCCTACGAGCAGTACTTC
J gene: TRBJ1-5; CDR3 length: 14; D gene: TRBD1; V gene: TRBV27; clone size: -; CDR3 protein: CASRPGGAGQPQHF; CDR3 DNA: TGTGCCAGCCGCCCAGGGGGCGCGGGTCAGCCCCAGCATTTT
J gene: TRBJ2-5; CDR3 length: 15; D gene: -; V gene: TRBV11-2; clone size: -; CDR3 protein: CASSLGASGEETQYF; CDR3 DNA: TGTGCCAGCAGCTTGGGGGCCAGCGGAGAAGAGACCCAGTACTTC
J gene: TRBJ1-1; CDR3 length: 15; D gene: -; V gene: TRBV27; clone size: -; CDR3 protein: CASSPGTRLNTEAFF; CDR3 DNA: TGTGCCAGCAGTCCGGGGACACGATTGAACACTGAAGCTTTCTTT
J gene: TRBJ1-3; CDR3 length: 14; D gene: -; V gene: TRBV5-5; clone size: -; CDR3 protein: CASSYVQEGNTIYF; CDR3 DNA: TGTGCCAGCAGCTATGTTCAGGAGGGAAACACCATATATTTT
J gene: TRBJ2-1; CDR3 length: 18; D gene: TRBD2; V gene: TRBV5-4; clone size: -; CDR3 protein: CASSLALAGGHTYNEQFF; CDR3 DNA: TGTGCCAGCAGCTTGGCATTAGCGGGAGGCCACACCTACAATGAGCAGTTCTTC
J gene: TRBJ2-7; CDR3 length: 15; D gene: TRBD2; V gene: TRBV4-1; clone size: -; CDR3 protein: CASSPGLAGDYEQYF; CDR3 DNA: TGCGCCAGCAGCCCCGGACTAGCGGGAGACTACGAGCAGTACTTC
J gene: TRBJ2-5; CDR3 length: 14; D gene: -; V gene: TRBV7-6; clone size: -; CDR3 protein: CASSRSRGLETQYF; CDR3 DNA: TGTGCCAGCAGCCGATCTCGGGGTTTGGAGACCCAGTACTTC
J gene: TRBJ2-2; CDR3 length: 17; D gene: -; V gene: TRBV2; clone size: -; CDR3 protein: CASSEYLLGANTGELFF; CDR3 DNA: TGTGCCAGCAGTGAATACCTGCTCGGGGCGAACACCGGGGAGCTGTTTTTT
J gene: TRBJ2-2; CDR3 length: 15; D gene: -; V gene: TRBV5-1; clone size: -; CDR3 protein: CASSGEYTNTGELFF; CDR3 DNA: TGCGCCAGCAGCGGGGAATATACGAACACCGGGGAGCTGTTTTTT
J gene: TRBJ2-1; CDR3 length: 15; D gene: -; V gene: TRBV27; clone size: once; CDR3 protein: CASSLSGSSYNEQFF; CDR3 DNA: TGTGCCAGCAGTTTATCGGGAAGCTCCTACAATGAGCAGTTCTTC
J gene: TRBJ1-1; CDR3 length: 15; D gene: -; V gene: TRBV4-1; clone size: -; CDR3 protein: CASSPEPGGNTEAFF; CDR3 DNA: TGCGCCAGCAGCCCCGAGCCGGGCGGGAACACTGAAGCTTTCTTT
J gene: TRBJ2-7; CDR3 length: 15; D gene: -; V gene: TRBV19; clone size: -; CDR3 protein: CASTPDREGRYEQYF; CDR3 DNA: TGTGCCAGTACCCCGGACAGGGAGGGTCGCTACGAGCAGTACTTC
J gene: TRBJ2-2; CDR3 length: 14; D gene: -; V gene: TRBV9; clone size: -; CDR3 protein: CASSDTSGAGELFF; CDR3 DNA: TGTGCCAGCAGCGACACCTCAGGGGCCGGGGAGCTGTTTTTT
J gene: TRBJ2-5; CDR3 length: 14; D gene: TRBD1; V gene: TRBV5-1; clone size: -; CDR3 protein: CASGPGQGLETQYF; CDR3 DNA: TGCGCCAGCGGACCGGGACAGGGGTTGGAGACCCAGTACTTC
J gene: TRBJ2-7; CDR3 length: 16; D gene: TRBD2; V gene: TRBV13; clone size: -; CDR3 protein: CASTPKGGLGAYEQYF; CDR3 DNA: TGTGCCAGCACCCCGAAGGGGGGACTAGGGGCCTACGAGCAGTACTTC
J gene: TRBJ2-7; CDR3 length: 15; D gene: TRBD2; V gene: TRBV4-1; clone size: once; CDR3 protein: CASSQEGLAVYEQYF; CDR3 DNA: TGCGCCAGCAGCCAAGAAGGACTAGCGGTTTACGAGCAGTACTTC
J gene: TRBJ2-2; CDR3 length: 16; D gene: -; V gene: TRBV28; clone size: -; CDR3 protein: CASSLGPGVDTGELFF; CDR3 DNA: TGTGCCAGCAGTTTAGGGCCGGGAGTGGACACCGGGGAGCTGTTTTTT
J gene: TRBJ2-2; CDR3 length: 17; D gene: -; V gene: TRBV7-8; clone size: -; CDR3 protein: CASSLARAGKYTGELFF; CDR3 DNA: TGTGCCAGCAGCTTAGCTCGGGCGGGCAAGTACACCGGGGAGCTGTTTTTT
J gene: TRBJ2-7; CDR3 length: 15; D gene: TRBD1; V gene: TRBV5-6; clone size: -; CDR3 protein: CASSQETGTGYEQYF; CDR3 DNA: TGTGCCAGCAGCCAAGAGACCGGGACAGGGTACGAGCAGTACTTC
J gene: TRBJ2-1; CDR3 length: 16; D gene: TRBD2; V gene: TRBV27; clone size: -; CDR3 protein: CASSLYGGSAYNEQFF; CDR3 DNA: TGTGCCAGCAGTTTATATGGCGGGAGTGCCTACAATGAGCAGTTCTTC
J gene: TRBJ1-3; CDR3 length: 15; D gene: -; V gene: TRBV2; clone size: -; CDR3 protein: CASSEWGDSGNTIYF; CDR3 DNA: TGTGCCAGCAGTGAGTGGGGGGACTCTGGAAACACCATATATTTT
J gene: TRBJ2-7; CDR3 length: 14; D gene: TRBD2; V gene: TRBV30; clone size: -; CDR3 protein: CAWDLAGGPYEQYF; CDR3 DNA: TGTGCCTGGGATCTAGCGGGAGGCCCCTACGAGCAGTACTTC
J gene: TRBJ2-7; CDR3 length: 14; D gene: -; V gene: TRBV11-2; clone size: -; CDR3 protein: CASSSYSGTYEQYF; CDR3 DNA: TGTGCCAGCAGCTCCTATAGCGGTACCTACGAGCAGTACTTC
J gene: TRBJ1-2; CDR3 length: 17; D gene: TRBD1; V gene: TRBV27; clone size: -; CDR3 protein: CASSPNANRGLSYGYTF; CDR3 DNA: TGTGCCAGCAGTCCCAATGCAAACAGGGGATTGTCCTATGGCTACACCTTC
J gene: TRBJ2-2; CDR3 length: 16; D gene: -; V gene: TRBV11-2; clone size: -; CDR3 protein: CASSSTLAANTGELFF; CDR3 DNA: TGTGCCAGCAGCTCCACACTAGCAGCGAACACCGGGGAGCTGTTTTTT
J gene: TRBJ2-2; CDR3 length: 16; D gene: TRBD2; V gene: TRBV4-1; clone size: -; CDR3 protein: CASSQGLAGVFGELFF; CDR3 DNA: TGCGCCAGCAGCCAGGGACTAGCGGGAGTCTTCGGGGAGCTGTTTTTT
J gene: TRBJ1-1; CDR3 length: 15; D gene: -; V gene: TRBV7-9; clone size: -; CDR3 protein: CASSLLLQPSTEAFF; CDR3 DNA: TGTGCCAGCAGCTTATTGTTACAGCCAAGCACTGAAGCTTTCTTT
J gene: TRBJ1-2; CDR3 length: 15; D gene: -; V gene: TRBV28; clone size: -; CDR3 protein: CASSLRREAVIGYTF; CDR3 DNA: TGTGCCAGCAGTTTACGGAGGGAGGCCGTCATTGGCTACACCTTC
J gene: TRBJ1-5; CDR3 length: 14; D gene: TRBD1; V gene: TRBV27; clone size: -; CDR3 protein: CASSYRGIGQPQHF; CDR3 DNA: TGTGCCAGCAGTTACAGGGGGATCGGTCAGCCCCAGCATTTT
J gene: TRBJ2-3; CDR3 length: 17; D gene: -; V gene: TRBV27; clone size: -; CDR3 protein: CASSFIGATTSTDTQYF; CDR3 DNA: TGTGCCAGCAGTTTCATCGGGGCAACGACTAGCACAGATACGCAGTATTTT
J gene: TRBJ1-5; CDR3 length: 14; D gene: -; V gene: TRBV27; clone size: -; CDR3 protein: CASTRVAGNQPQHF; CDR3 DNA: TGTGCCAGCACCCGGGTGGCGGGGAACCAGCCCCAGCATTTT